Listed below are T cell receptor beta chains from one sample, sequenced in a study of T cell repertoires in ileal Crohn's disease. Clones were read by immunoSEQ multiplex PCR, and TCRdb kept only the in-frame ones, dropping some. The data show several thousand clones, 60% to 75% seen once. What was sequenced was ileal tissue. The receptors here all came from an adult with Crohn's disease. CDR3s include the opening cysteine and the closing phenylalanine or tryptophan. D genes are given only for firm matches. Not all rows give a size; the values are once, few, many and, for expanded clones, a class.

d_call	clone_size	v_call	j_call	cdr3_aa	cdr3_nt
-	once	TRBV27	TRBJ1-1	CASSLGTGGGTEAFF	TGTGCCAGCAGTTTAGGGACCGGCGGGGGCACTGAAGCTTTCTTT
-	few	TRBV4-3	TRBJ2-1	CASSQDRDFSYNEQFF	TGCGCCAGCAGCCAAGATCGGGACTTTTCCTACAATGAGCAGTTCTTC
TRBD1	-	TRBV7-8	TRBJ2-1	CASSLARQGGYNEQFF	TGTGCCAGCAGCTTAGCGAGACAGGGGGGTTACAATGAGCAGTTCTTC
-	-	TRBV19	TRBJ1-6	CASSRGKNSPLHF	TGTGCCAGTAGTCGCGGGAAGAATTCACCCCTCCACTTT
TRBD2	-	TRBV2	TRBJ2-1	CASKSGGAYNEQFF	TGTGCCAGCAAGAGCGGGGGTGCCTACAATGAGCAGTTCTTC
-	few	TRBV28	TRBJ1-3	CATRDFSSSGNTIYF	TGTGCCACCCGGGACTTCTCGAGCTCTGGAAACACCATATATTTT
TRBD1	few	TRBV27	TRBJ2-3	CASSLRQGYTDTQYF	TGTGCCAGCAGTTTAAGACAGGGCTACACAGATACGCAGTATTTT
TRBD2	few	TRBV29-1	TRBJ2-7	CSVGGGVSYEQYF	TGCAGCGTTGGGGGGGGAGTTTCCTACGAGCAGTACTTC
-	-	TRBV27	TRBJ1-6	CASSPPNSPLHF	TGTGCCAGCAGTCCGCCTAATTCTCCCCTCCACTTT
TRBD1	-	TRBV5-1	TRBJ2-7	CASSSGGTGPYEQYF	TGCGCCAGCAGCTCCGGCGGGACAGGGCCCTACGAGCAGTACTTC
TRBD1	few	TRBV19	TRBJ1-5	CASSFGTGSLMGQPQHF	TGTGCCAGTAGTTTTGGGACAGGGTCTTTAATGGGTCAGCCCCAGCATTTT
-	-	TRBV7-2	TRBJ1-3	CASSFSTGNTIYF	TGTGCCAGCAGCTTTAGCACTGGAAACACCATATATTTT
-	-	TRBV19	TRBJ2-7	CASSMMAAATEQYF	TGTGCCAGTAGTATGATGGCCGCGGCCACCGAGCAGTACTTC
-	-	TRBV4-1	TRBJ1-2	CASSLVGDYGYTF	TGCGCCAGCAGCCTAGTTGGAGACTATGGCTACACCTTC
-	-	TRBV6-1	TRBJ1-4	CASSEAGGTNEKLFF	TGTGCCAGCAGTGAAGCGGGGGGGACTAATGAAAAACTGTTTTTT
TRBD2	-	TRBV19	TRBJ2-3	CASSLTRLAGEDTQYF	TGTGCCAGTAGCCTAACCCGACTAGCGGGAGAAGATACGCAGTATTTT
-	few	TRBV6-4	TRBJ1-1	CASSAYDQVTEAFF	TGTGCCAGCAGTGCCTACGACCAGGTAACTGAAGCTTTCTTT
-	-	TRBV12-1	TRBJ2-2	CASSPRDEGQAGELFF	TGTGCCAGCAGCCCCCGAGATGAGGGTCAGGCCGGGGAGCTGTTTTTT
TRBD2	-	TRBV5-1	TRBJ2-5	CASSLTSLAGIETQYF	TGCGCCAGCAGCTTGACCTCATTAGCGGGGATTGAGACCCAGTACTTC
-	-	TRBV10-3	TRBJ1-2	CAISEPTGFAGYTF	TGTGCCATCAGTGAGCCCACAGGGTTTGCTGGCTACACCTTC
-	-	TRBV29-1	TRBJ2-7	CSVETRDYEQYF	TGCAGCGTCGAGACCCGGGACTACGAGCAGTACTTC
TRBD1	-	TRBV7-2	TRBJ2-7	CASSFRTGGSLNEQYF	TGTGCCAGCAGCTTCCGAACAGGGGGTAGTTTGAACGAGCAGTACTTC
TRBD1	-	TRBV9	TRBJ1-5	CASSSGQVNQPQHF	TGTGCCAGCAGCTCGGGACAGGTCAATCAGCCCCAGCATTTT
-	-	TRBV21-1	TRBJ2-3	CASSTIAGGLTSCTDTQYF	TGTGCCAGCAGCACAATAGCGGGGGGGCTTACGAGTTGCACAGATACGCAGTATTTT
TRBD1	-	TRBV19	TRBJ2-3	CASSLQGTGRDTQYF	TGTGCCAGTAGTCTCCAAGGGACAGGGAGAGATACGCAGTATTTT
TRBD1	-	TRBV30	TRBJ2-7	CAWSPGQANYEQYF	TGTGCCTGGAGTCCGGGACAGGCGAACTACGAGCAGTACTTC
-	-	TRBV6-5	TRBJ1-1	CASSYSPQANTEAFF	TGTGCCAGCAGTTACTCGCCCCAGGCAAACACTGAAGCTTTCTTT
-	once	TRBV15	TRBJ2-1	CATSKGAREANEQFF	TGTGCCACCAGCAAAGGGGCGCGGGAAGCCAATGAGCAGTTCTTC
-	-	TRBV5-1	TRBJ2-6	CASYPQGSAKTGANVLTF	TGCGCCAGTTACCCCCAGGGCAGCGCCAAGACTGGGGCCAACGTCCTGACTTTC
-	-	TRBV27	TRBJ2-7	CASSTRQSSYEQYF	TGTGCCAGCAGTACAAGACAGAGCTCCTACGAGCAGTACTTC
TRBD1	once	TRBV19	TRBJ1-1	CASSNTGDTEAFF	TGTGCCAGTAGTAACACAGGGGACACTGAAGCTTTCTTT
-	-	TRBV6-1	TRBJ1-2	CASSDPGAAENYGYTF	TGTGCCAGCAGTGACCCCGGTGCTGCCGAGAACTATGGCTACACCTTC
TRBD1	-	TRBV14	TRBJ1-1	CASSGGTGRGAFF	TGTGCCAGCAGCGGAGGGACAGGCCGGGGGGCTTTCTTT
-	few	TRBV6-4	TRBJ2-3	CASSVELYTDTQYF	TGTGCCAGCAGTGTAGAGCTATACACAGATACGCAGTATTTT
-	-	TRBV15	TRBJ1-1	CATSRTGNTEAFF	TGTGCCACCAGCAGGACAGGGAACACTGAAGCTTTCTTT
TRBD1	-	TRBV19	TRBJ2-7	CASSMTGATFEQYF	TGTGCCAGTAGTATGACAGGGGCCACTTTCGAGCAGTACTTC
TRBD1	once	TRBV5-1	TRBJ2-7	CASSLSGQGSEQYF	TGCGCCAGCAGCTTATCGGGACAGGGTTCCGAGCAGTACTTC
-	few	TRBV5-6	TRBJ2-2	CASSPGVATGELFF	TGTGCCAGCAGCCCAGGGGTCGCCACCGGGGAGCTGTTTTTT
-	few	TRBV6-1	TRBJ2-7	CASSTSNRYEQYF	TGTGCCAGCAGTACTAGCAACCGCTACGAGCAGTACTTC
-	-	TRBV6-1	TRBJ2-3	CASSPDRISTDTQYF	TGTGCCAGCAGTCCAGACAGAATTAGCACAGATACGCAGTATTTT
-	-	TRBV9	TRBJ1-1	CASSASYRNMNTEAFF	TGTGCCAGCAGCGCAAGTTACAGGAACATGAACACTGAAGCTTTCTTT
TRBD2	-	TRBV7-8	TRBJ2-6	CASSYQPTSGGLYSGANVLTF	TGTGCCAGCAGCTACCAGCCGACTAGCGGGGGGTTATACTCTGGGGCCAACGTCCTGACTTTC
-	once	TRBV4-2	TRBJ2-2	CASSQDPLQGTGELFF	TGTGCCAGCAGCCAAGACCCCCTCCAGGGGACCGGGGAGCTGTTTTTT
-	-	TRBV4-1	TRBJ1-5	CASSPREATNQPQHF	TGCGCCAGCAGCCCGCGGGAGGCTACCAATCAGCCCCAGCATTTT
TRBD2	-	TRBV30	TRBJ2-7	CACLTSGAYEQYF	TGTGCCTGTCTGACTAGCGGAGCATACGAGCAGTACTTC
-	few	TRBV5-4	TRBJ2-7	CASSFGPAPYEQYF	TGTGCCAGCAGCTTTGGGCCGGCCCCTTACGAGCAGTACTTC
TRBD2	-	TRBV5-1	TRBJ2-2	CASSLGGGANTGELFF	TGCGCCAGCAGCTTGGGCGGGGGAGCGAACACCGGGGAGCTGTTTTTT
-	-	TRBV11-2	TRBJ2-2	CASSLVLNTGELFF	TGTGCCAGCAGCTTAGTTCTGAACACCGGGGAGCTGTTTTTT
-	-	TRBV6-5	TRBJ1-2	CASSYSMNRLNYGYTF	TGTGCCAGCAGTTACTCCATGAATCGACTTAACTATGGCTACACCTTC